A single sample is the source of the 7 T cell receptor beta chains below, sequenced in a study of shared clonotypes between healthy human individuals. Here immunoSEQ multiplex PCR was the method, and the copy in TCRdb shows in-frame clones only, minus some. The sample consists of about 480,000 clones, 70% to 80% of them appearing once. Sequencing input: PBMCs. The receptors shown here come from a woman aged 40 to 50 in good health. Some clones in this sample may be carry-over from other donors' samples.

The chain combines TRBV7-2 with TRBJ2-1; 8 nucleotides match TRBD2. CDR1 SGHTA and CDR2 FQGNSA come from the germline V gene. The CDR3 totals 19 residues. J lost 0 bases, V lost 0 bases, and 10 bases had no gene match. The CDR3 reads CASSLAGLGSLSSYNEQFF. The DNA of the CDR3 is TGTGCCAGCAGCTTAGCGGGACTAGGGAGCCTCAGCTCCTACAATGAGCAGTTCTTC.

The gene calls are TRBV15 and TRBJ2-1; D is unresolved. V lost 4 bases, J lost 6 bases, and 10 bases lay in between. This CDR3 is 13 amino acids long. Germline CDR1 reads LNHNV; CDR2 reads YYDKDF (reference sequence). The CDR3: CATSISPGNEQFF. CDR3 bases: TGTGCCACCAGCATTAGCCCGGGCAATGAGCAGTTCTTC.

The chain links TRBV5-1 to TRBJ1-4, with a possible D match to TRBD1 (6 bases). Germline CDR1 reads SGHRS; CDR2 reads YFSETQ. V was shortened by 4 bases and J by 7 bases, with 20 bases between the two germline ends. This CDR3 has 16 amino acids. Here the CDR3 DNA reads TGCGCCAGCAGCATGACAGGCCCTGCGGGTAGTGAAAAACTGTTTTTT. This translates into CASSMTGPAGSEKLFF. Supplemented by reference TRBV5-1 and TRBJ1-4, the full variable domain reads KAGVTQTPRYLIKTRGQQVTLSCSPISGHRSVSWYQQTPGQGLQFLFEYFSETQRNKGNFPGRFSGRQFSNSRSEMNVSTLELGDSALYLCASSMTGPAGSEKLFFGSGTQLSVL.

On this clone: This sample includes further DNA sequences coding for the same CDR3. V is TRBV5-5 and J is TRBJ1-5; no clear D gene. Trimming left V 0 bases short and J 5 bases short, with 6 bases between. CDR1 is SGHKS and CDR2 is YYEKEE in the germline V gene (reference sequence). The CDR3 is 13 amino acids. CDR3: CASSLDGYQPQHF. CDR3 bases: TGTGCCAGCAGCTTGGATGGGTATCAGCCCCAGCATTTT.

J is TRBJ2-7 and V is TRBV5-4; 9 positions match TRBD1. The junction had 8 bases not matched to a gene; V was cut back by 7 bases and J by 3 bases. This CDR3 spans 14 amino acids. Germline CDR1 and CDR2: SGHNT and YYREEE (reference sequence). The CDR3 DNA is TGTGCCAGCGCCCCGGGACAGGGAGACTACGAGCAGTACTTC. Protein sequence: CASAPGQGDYEQYF.

Concerning this clone itself: An end of the junction does not agree with germline; a read error may underlie this. The same CDR3 is also encoded by other DNA sequences in this sample. The chain carries TRBV9 and TRBJ1-1; maybe TRBD1 (5 bases). Germline lookup yields CDR1 SGDLS and CDR2 YYNGEE. This CDR3 has 14 residues. Here the CDR3 DNA reads TGTGCCAGCGCCCGACAGAGAACGAACACTGAGGCTTTCTTT. It encodes CASARQRTNTEAFF.

The chain carries TRBV7-3 and TRBJ2-7; 7 bases are a match to TRBD1. V gave up 4 bases and J gave up 5 bases; unmatched junction bases: 23. Germline V gene lookup returns CDR1 SGHTA and CDR2 FQGTGA. This CDR3 comprises 19 residues. In DNA form, the CDR3 reads TGTGCCAGCAGCTGGCAAGTCCCACAAAAACAGGGGCGCCGGCACGAGCAGTACTTC. It codes for CASSWQVPQKQGRRHEQYF.